This record concerns one TCR beta chain sequence. With 5 bases clipped from V and 3 bases from J, the junction kept 6 bases outside the gene matches. The CDR3 covers 15 residues. Germline CDR1 reads MGHRA; CDR2 reads YSYEKL. Isolated RNA was reverse transcribed into cDNA used as the sequencing template. Assay: immunoSEQ multiplex PCR; the TCRdb copy retains only in-frame clones and omits some. Found here are approximately 57,000 clones, about 96% of them singletons; the top ten hold roughly 25%. The record originates from a study of CD8+ T cells in alopecia areata. Study-wide background: After 6 to 18 months of tofacitinib, follow-up continued 6 months off drug.

The study team obtained lesional scalp punch biopsies and peripheral blood from alopecia areata patients. PBMCs served as the source from which CD4+ and CD8+ T cells were sorted. This TCR came from a human donor with alopecia areata. Material: CD8+ T cells sorted from blood, obtained at week 0. The V and J genes are TRBV4-1 and TRBJ2-2; 7 positions match TRBD1. The CDR3: CASSNRDSYTGELFF. In DNA form, the CDR3 reads TGCGCCAGCAGCAACCGGGACAGCTACACCGGGGAGCTGTTTTTT.